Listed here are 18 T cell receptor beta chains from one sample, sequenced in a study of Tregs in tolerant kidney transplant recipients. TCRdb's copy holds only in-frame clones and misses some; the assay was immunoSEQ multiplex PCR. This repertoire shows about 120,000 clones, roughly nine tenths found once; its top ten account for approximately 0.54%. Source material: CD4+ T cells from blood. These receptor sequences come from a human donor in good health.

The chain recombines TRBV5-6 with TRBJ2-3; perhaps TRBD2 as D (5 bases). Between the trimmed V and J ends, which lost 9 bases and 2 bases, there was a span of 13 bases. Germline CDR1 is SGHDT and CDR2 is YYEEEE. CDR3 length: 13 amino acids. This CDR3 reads CAIKGGSTDTQYF. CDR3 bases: TGTGCCATCAAGGGCGGGTCCACAGATACGCAGTATTTT.

The CDR3 sequence: CASSEWYSTWTDTQYF. The CDR3 DNA reads as TGTGCCAGCAGTGAATGGTACAGCACTTGGACAGATACGCAGTATTTT. The chain combines TRBV6-1 with TRBJ2-3; D ambiguous. CDR1 is MNHNS, CDR2 SASEGT, per germline. Trimming removed 2 bases from V and 3 bases from J, with 15 bases in between. This CDR3 contains 16 residues.

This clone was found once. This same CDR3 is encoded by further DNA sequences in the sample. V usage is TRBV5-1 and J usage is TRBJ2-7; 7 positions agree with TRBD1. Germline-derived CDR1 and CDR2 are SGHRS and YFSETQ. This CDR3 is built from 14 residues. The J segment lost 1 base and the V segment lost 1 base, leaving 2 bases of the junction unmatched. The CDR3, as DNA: TGCGCCAGCAGCTTGAACAGGGGATCCTACGAGCAGTACTTC. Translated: CASSLNRGSYEQYF.

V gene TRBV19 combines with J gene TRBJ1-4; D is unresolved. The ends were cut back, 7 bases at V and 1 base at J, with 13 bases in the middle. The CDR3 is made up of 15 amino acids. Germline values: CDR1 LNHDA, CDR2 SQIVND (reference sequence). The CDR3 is CASTPTGRTNEKLFF. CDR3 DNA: TGTGCCAGTACTCCTACGGGTAGAACTAATGAAAAACTGTTTTTT.

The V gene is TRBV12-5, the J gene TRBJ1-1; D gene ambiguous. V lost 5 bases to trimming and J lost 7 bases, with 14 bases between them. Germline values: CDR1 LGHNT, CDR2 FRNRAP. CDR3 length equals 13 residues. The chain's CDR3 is CASGLEGPGEAFF. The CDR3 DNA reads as TGTGCTAGTGGTCTGGAAGGGCCGGGTGAAGCTTTCTTT.

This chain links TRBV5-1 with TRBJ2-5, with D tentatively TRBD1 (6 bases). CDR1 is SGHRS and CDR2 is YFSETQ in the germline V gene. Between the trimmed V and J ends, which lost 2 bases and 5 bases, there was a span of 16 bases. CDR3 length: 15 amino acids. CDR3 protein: CASSLPTGTGETQYF. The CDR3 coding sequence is TGCGCCAGCAGCTTACCTACAGGGACGGGGGAGACCCAGTACTTC.

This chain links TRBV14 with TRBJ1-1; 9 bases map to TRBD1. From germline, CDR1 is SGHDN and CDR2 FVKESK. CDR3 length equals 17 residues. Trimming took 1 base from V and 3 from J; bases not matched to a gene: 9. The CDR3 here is CASSQAGTGSWYTEAFF. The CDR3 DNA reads TGTGCCAGCAGCCAAGCCGGGACAGGGAGTTGGTACACTGAAGCTTTCTTT.

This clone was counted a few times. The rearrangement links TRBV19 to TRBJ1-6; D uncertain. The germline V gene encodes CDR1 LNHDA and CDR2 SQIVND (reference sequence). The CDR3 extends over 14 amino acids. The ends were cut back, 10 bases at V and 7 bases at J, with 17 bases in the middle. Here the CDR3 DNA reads TGTGCCACCTTAGGGAGGGAAAGGAATTCACCCCTCCACTTT. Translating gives CATLGRERNSPLHF.

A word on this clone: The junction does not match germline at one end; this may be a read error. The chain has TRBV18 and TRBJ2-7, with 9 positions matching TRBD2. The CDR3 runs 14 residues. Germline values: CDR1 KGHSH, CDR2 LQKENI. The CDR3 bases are TGTGCCAGCTCGCCGGGACTAGCTTTCGGGGTTAGAGACTTC. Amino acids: CASSPGLAFGVRDF.

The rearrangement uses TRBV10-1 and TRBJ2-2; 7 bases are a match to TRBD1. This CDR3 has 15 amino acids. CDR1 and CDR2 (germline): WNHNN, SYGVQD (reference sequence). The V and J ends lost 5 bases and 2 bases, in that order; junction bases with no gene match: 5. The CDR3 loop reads CASSRDSRNTGELFF. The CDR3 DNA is TGCGCCAGCAGTCGGGACAGCAGAAACACCGGGGAGCTGTTTTTT.

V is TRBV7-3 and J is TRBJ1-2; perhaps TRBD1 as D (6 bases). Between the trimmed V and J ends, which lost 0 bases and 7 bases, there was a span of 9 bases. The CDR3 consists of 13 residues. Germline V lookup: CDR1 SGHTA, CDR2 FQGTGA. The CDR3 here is CASSLTTGSGYTF. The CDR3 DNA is TGTGCCAGCAGCTTAACGACAGGAAGTGGCTACACCTTC.

The CDR3 DNA follows: TGTGCCAGCAGATCCCCCGGGACTAGCGGGATCGCGGAGACCCAGTACTTC. It encodes CASRSPGTSGIAETQYF. The V gene is TRBV7-9, the J gene TRBJ2-5, with 13 nucleotides matching TRBD2. Looked up from germline, CDR1 is SEHNR and CDR2 is FQNEAQ (reference sequence). V lost 6 bases, J lost 5 bases, and 12 bases stayed unmatched. The CDR3 consists of 17 residues. Full variable domain (outside the CDR3, taken from reference TRBV7-9 and TRBJ2-5): DTGVSQNPRHKITKRGQNVTFRCDPISEHNRLYWYRQTLGQGPEFLTYFQNEAQLEKSRLLSDRFSAERPKGSFSTLEIQRTEQGDSAMYLCASRSPGTSGIAETQYFGPGTRLLVL.

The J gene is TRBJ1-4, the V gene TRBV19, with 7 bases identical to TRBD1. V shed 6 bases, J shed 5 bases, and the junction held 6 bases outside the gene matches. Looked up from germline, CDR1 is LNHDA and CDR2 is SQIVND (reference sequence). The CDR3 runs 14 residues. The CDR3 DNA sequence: TGTGCCAGTAGCCCGGGACAGCGAAATGAAAAACTGTTTTTT. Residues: CASSPGQRNEKLFF.

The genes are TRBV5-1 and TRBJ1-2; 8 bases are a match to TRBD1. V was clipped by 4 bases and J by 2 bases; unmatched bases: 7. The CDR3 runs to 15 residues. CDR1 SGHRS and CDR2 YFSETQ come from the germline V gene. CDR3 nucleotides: TGCGCCAGCAGCCCGACAGGGGTGAGAAACTATGGCTACACCTTC. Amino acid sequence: CASSPTGVRNYGYTF.

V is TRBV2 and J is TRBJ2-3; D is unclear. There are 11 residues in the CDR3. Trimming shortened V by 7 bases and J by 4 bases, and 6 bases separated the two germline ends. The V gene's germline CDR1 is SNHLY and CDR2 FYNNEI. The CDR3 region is CASTQADTQYF. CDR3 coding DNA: TGTGCCAGCACCCAAGCAGATACGCAGTATTTT. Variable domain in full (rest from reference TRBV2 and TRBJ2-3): EPEVTQTPSHQVTQMGQEVILRCVPISNHLYFYWYRQILGQKVEFLVSFYNNEISEKSEIFDDQFSVERPDGSNFTLKIRSTKLEDSAMYFCASTQADTQYFGPGTRLTVL.

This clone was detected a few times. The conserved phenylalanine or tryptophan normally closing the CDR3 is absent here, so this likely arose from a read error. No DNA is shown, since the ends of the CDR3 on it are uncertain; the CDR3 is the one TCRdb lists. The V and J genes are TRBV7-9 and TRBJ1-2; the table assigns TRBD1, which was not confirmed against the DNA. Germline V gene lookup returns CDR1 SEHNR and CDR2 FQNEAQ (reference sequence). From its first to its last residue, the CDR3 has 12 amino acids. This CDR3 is CASSQGQAPWLH.

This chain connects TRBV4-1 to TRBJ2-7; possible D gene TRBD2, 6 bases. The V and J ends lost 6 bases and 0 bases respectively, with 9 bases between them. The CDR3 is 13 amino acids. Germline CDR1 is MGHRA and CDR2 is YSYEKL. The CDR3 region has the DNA TGCGCCAGCAGTCGGGACTCCTCCTACGAGCAGTACTTC. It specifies CASSRDSSYEQYF.

CDR3 bases: TGCGCCAGCAGCTTTCTGGGTCAGCCCCAGCATTTT. Translating it yields CASSFLGQPQHF. The genes are TRBV5-1 and TRBJ1-5; D unresolved. The germline V gene encodes CDR1 SGHRS and CDR2 YFSETQ. Trimming took 2 bases from V and 6 from J, leaving 6 bases between them. CDR3 length equals 12 residues.